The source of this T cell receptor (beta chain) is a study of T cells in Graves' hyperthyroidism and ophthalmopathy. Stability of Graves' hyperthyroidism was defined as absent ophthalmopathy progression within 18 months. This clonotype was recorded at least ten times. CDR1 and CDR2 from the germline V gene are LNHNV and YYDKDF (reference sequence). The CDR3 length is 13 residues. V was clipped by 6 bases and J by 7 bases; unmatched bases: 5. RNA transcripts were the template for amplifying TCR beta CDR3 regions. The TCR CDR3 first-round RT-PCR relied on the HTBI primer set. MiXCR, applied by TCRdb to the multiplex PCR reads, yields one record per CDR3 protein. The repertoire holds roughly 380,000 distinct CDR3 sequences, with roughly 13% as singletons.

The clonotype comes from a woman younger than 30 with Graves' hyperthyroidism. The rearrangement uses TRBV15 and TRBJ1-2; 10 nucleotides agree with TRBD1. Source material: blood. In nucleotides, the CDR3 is TGTGCCACCAGGAGACAGGGGGCCTCTGGCTACACCTTC. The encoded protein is CATRRQGASGYTF. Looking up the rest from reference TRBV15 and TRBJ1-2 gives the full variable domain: DAMVIQNPRYQVTQFGKPVTLSCSQTLNHNVMYWYQQKSSQAPKLLFHYYDKDFNNEADTPDNFQSRRPNTSFCFLDIRSPGLGDTAMYLCATRRQGASGYTFGSGTRLTVV.